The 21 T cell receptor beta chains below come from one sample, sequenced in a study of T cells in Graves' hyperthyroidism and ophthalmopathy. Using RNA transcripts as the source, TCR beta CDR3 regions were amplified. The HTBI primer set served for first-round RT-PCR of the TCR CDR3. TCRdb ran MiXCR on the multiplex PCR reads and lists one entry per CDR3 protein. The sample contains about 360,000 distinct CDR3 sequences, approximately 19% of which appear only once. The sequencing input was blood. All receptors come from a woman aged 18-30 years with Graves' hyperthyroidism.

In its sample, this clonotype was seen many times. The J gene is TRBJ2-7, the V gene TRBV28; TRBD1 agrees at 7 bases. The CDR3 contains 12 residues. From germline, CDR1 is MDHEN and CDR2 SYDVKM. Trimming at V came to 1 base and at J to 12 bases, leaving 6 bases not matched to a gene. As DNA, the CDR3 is TGTGCCAGCAGTTTATTAAAACAGGGGCTGTACTTC. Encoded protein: CASSLLKQGLYF.

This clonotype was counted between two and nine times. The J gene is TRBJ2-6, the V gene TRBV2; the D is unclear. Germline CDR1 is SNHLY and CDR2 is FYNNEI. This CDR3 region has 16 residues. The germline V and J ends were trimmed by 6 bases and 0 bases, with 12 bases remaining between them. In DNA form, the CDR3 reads TGTGCCAGCAGGAGGCGGATCAACTCTGGGGCCAACGTCCTGACTTTC. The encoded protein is CASRRRINSGANVLTF.

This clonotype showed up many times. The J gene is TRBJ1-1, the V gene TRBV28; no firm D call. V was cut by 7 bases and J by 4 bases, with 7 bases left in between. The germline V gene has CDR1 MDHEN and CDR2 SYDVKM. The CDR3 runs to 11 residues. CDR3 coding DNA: TGTGCCAGCAACGTTCTCACTGAAGCTTTCTTT. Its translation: CASNVLTEAFF.

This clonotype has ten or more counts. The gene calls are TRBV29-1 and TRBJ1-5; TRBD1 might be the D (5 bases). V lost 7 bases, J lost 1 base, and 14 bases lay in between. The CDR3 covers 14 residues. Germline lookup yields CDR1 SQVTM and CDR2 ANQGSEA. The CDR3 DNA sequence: TGCAGCGCTATAGAGGGGTTCAGCAATCAGCCCCAGCATTTT. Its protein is CSAIEGFSNQPQHF.

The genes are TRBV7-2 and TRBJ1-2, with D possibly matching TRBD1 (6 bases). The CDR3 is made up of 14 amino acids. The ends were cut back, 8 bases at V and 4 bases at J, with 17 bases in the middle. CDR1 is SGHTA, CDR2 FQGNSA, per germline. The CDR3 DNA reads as TGTGCCAGCGGACCGGGAGGGGGGTTCTATGGCTACACCTTC. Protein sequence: CASGPGGGFYGYTF.

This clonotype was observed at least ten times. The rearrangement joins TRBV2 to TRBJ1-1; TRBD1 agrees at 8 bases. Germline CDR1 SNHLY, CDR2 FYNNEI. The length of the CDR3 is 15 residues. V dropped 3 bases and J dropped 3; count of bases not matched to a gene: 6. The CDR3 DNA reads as TGTGCCAGCAGTGATTCAGGGGGCGGTTACACTGAAGCTTTCTTT. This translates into CASSDSGGGYTEAFF.

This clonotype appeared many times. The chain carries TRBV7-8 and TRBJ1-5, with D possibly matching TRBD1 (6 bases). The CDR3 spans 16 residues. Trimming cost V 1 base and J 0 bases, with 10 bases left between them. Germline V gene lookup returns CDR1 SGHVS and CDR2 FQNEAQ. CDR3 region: CASSLVGTYSNQPQHF. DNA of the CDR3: TGTGCCAGCAGCTTAGTAGGGACATATAGCAATCAGCCCCAGCATTTT.

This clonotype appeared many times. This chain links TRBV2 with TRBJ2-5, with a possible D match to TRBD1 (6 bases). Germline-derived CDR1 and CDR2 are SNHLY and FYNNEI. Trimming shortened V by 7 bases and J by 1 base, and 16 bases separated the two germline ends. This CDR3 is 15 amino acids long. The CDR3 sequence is CASTGTLNSQETQYF. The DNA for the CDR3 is TGTGCCAGCACCGGGACACTCAACTCCCAAGAGACCCAGTACTTC. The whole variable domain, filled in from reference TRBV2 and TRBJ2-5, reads EPEVTQTPSHQVTQMGQEVILRCVPISNHLYFYWYRQILGQKVEFLVSFYNNEISEKSEIFDDQFSVERPDGSNFTLKIRSTKLEDSAMYFCASTGTLNSQETQYFGPGTRLLVL.

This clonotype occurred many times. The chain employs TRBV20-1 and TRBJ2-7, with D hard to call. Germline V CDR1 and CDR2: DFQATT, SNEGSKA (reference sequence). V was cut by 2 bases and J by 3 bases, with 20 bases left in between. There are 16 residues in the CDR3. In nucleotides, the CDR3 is TGCAGTGCTAGACCCCGTGACTCCCATGGGGTCTACGAGCAGTACTTC. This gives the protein CSARPRDSHGVYEQYF.

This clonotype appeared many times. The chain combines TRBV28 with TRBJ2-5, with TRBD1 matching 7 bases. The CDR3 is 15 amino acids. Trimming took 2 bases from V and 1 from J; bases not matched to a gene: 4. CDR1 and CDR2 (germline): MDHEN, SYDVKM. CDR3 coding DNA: TGTGCCAGCAGTTTACCGACAGGGACCCAAGAGACCCAGTACTTC. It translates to CASSLPTGTQETQYF.

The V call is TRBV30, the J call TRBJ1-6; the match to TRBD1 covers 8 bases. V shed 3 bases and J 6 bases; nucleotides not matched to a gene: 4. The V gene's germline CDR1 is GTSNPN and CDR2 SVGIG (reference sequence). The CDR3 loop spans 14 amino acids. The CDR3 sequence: CAWSGQGTNSPLHF. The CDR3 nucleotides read TGTGCCTGGAGCGGACAGGGAACTAATTCACCCCTCCACTTT.

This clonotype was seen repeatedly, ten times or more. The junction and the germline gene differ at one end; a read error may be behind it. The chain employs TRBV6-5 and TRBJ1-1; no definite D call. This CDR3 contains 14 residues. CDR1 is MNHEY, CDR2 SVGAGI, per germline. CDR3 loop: CAGSYSRGNTEAFF. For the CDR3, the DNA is TGTGCCGGCAGTTACTCGCGGGGGAACACTGAAGCTTTCTTT.

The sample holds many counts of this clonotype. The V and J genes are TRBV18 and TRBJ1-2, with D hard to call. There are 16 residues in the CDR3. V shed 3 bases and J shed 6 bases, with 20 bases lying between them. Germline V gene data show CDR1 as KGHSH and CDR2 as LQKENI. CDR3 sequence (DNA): TGTGCCAGCTCACCTCAAAGTCGGCAACGGTTCGATGGCTACACCTTC. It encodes CASSPQSRQRFDGYTF.

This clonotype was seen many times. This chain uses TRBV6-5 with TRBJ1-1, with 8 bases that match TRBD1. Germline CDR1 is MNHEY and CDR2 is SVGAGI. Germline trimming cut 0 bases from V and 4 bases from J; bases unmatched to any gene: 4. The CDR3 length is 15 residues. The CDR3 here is CASSYSDRAPTEAFF. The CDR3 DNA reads TGTGCCAGCAGTTACTCGGACAGGGCGCCCACTGAAGCTTTCTTT.

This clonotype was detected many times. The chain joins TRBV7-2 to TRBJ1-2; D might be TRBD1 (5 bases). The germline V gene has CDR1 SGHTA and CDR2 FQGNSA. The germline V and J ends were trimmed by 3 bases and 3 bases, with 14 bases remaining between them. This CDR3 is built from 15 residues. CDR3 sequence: CASSLETWGHYGYTF. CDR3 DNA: TGTGCCAGCAGCTTGGAGACTTGGGGACACTATGGCTACACCTTC.

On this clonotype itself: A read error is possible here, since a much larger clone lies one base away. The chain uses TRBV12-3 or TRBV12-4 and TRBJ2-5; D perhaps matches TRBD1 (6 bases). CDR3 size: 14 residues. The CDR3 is CVSSLSRGTETQYF. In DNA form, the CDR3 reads TGTGTCAGCAGTTTGTCAAGGGGGACGGAGACCCAGTACTTC.

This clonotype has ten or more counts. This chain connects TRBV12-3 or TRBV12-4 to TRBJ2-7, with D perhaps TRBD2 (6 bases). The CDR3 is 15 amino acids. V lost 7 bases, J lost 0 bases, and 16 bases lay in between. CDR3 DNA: TGTGCCAGCACCCTTCTACCCGGGGGCTCCTACGAGCAGTACTTC. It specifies CASTLLPGGSYEQYF.

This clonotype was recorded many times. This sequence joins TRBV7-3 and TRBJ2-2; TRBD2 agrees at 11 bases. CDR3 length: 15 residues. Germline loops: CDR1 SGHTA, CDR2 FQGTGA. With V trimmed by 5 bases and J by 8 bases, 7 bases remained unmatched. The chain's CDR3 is CASSRSGGARGELFF. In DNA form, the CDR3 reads TGTGCCAGCAGCCGTAGCGGGGGGGCGAGAGGGGAGCTGTTTTTT.

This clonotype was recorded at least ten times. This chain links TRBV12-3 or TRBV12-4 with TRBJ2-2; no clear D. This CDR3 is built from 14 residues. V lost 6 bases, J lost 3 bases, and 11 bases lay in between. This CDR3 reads CASSSGTDTGELFF. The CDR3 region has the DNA TGTGCCAGCAGCTCCGGTACCGACACCGGGGAGCTGTTTTTT.

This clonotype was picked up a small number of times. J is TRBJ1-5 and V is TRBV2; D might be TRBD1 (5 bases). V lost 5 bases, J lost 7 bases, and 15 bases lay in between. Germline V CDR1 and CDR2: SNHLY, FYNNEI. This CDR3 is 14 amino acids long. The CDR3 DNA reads TGTGCCAGCAGTAACCAGGGAGGAAGGCAGCCCCAGCATTTT. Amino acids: CASSNQGGRQPQHF.

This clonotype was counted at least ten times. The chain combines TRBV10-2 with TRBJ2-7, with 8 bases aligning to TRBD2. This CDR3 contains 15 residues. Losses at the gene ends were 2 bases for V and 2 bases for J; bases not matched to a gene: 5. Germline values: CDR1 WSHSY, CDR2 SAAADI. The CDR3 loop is CASSERGGSAYEQYF. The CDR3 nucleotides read TGCGCCAGCAGTGAGCGGGGGGGCTCCGCCTACGAGCAGTACTTC.